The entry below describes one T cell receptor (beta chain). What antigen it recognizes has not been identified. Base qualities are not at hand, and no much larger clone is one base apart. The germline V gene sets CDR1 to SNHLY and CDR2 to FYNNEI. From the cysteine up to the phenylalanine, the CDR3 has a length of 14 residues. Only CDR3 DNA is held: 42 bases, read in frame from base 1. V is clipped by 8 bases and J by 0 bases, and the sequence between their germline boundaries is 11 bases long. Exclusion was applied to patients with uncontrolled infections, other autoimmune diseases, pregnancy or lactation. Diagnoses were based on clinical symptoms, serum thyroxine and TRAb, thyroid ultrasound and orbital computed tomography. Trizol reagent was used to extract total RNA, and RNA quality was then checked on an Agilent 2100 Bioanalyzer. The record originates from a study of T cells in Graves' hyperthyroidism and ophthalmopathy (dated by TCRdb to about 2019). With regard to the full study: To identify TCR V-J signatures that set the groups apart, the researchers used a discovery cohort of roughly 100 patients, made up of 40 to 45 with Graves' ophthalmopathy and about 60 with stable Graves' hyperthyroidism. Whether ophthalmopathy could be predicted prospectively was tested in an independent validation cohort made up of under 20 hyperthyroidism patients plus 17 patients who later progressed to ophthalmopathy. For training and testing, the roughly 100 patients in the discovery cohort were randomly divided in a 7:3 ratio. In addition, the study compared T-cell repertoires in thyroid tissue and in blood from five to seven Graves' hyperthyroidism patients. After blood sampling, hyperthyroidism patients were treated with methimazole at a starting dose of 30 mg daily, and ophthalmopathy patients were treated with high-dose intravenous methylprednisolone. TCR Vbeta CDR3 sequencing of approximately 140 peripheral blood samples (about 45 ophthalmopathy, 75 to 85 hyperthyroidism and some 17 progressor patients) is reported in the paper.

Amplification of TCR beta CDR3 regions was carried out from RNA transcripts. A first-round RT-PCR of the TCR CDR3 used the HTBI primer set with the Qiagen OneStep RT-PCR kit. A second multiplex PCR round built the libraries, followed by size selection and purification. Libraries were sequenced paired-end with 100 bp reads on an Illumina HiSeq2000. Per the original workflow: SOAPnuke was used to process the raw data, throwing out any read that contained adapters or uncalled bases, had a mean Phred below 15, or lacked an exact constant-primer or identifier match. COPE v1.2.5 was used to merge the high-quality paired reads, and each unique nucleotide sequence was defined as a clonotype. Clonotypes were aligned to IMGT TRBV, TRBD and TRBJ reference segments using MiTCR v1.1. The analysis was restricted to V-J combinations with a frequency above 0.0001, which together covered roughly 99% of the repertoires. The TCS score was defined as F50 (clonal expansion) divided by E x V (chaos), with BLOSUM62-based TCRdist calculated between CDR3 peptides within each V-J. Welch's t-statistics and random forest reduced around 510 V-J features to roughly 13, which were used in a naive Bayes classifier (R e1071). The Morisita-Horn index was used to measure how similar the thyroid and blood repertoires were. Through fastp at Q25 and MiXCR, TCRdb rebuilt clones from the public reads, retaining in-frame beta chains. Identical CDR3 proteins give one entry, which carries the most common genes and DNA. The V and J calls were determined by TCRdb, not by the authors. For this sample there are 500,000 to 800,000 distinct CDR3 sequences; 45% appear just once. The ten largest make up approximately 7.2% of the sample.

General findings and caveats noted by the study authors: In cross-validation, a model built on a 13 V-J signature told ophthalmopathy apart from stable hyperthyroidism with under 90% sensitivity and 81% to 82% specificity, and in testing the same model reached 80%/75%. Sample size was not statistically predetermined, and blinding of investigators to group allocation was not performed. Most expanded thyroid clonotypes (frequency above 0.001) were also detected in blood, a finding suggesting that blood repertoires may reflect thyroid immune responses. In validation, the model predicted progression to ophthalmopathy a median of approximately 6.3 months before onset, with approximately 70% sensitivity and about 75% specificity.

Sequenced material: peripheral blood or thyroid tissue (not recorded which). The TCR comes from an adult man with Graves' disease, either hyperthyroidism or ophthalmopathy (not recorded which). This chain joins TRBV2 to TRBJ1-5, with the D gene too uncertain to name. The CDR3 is CASGRGYSNQPQHF. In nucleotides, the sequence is TGTGCCAGCGGCCGGGGTTATAGCAATCAGCCCCAGCATTTT.